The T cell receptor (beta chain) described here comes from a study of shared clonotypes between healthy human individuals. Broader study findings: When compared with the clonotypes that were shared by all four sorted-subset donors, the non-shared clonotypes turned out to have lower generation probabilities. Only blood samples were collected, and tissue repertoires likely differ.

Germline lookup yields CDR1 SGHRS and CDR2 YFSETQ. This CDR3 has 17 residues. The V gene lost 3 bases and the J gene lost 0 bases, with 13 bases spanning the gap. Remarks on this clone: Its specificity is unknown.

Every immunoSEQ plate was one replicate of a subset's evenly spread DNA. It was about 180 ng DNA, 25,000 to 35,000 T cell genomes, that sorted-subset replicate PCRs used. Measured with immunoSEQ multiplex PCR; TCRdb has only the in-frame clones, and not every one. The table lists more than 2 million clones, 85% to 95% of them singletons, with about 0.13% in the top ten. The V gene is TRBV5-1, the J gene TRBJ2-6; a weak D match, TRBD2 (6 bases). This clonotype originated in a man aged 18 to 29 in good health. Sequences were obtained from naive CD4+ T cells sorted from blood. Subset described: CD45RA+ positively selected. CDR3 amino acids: CASSSPEGRSGANVLTF. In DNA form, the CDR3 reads TGCGCCAGCAGCTCGCCGGAGGGGCGCTCTGGGGCCAACGTCCTGACTTTC.